This TCR beta chain was captured by sequencing in a study of cytotoxic CD8 clonotypes in ibrutinib-treated CLL. Looking at the study overall: Specimens for response were gathered following a median about a year of therapy, spanning 6 to 36.

V was clipped by 5 bases and J by 7 bases, with 12 bases between them. Germline CDR1 is SEHNR and CDR2 is FQNEAQ (reference sequence). The length of the CDR3 is 13 residues. Assay used: immunoSEQ multiplex PCR; TCRdb lists only in-frame clones, some missing. The sample has about 140,000 clones, more than 75% seen once; the top ten hold approximately 7.6%. Genomic DNA in a quantity of about 2 micrograms was derived from cryopreserved PBMCs for TCR beta libraries. The sequence was obtained from a human donor with chronic lymphocytic leukemia. Here the sequenced sample was PBMCs, taken after 36 months of ibrutinib treatment. The rearrangement uses TRBV7-9 and TRBJ2-1; the D gene is possibly TRBD2 (5 bases). CDR3 sequence reads: CASSRGLLNEQFF. The CDR3 DNA reads TGTGCCAGCAGCCGCGGACTTCTGAATGAGCAGTTCTTC.